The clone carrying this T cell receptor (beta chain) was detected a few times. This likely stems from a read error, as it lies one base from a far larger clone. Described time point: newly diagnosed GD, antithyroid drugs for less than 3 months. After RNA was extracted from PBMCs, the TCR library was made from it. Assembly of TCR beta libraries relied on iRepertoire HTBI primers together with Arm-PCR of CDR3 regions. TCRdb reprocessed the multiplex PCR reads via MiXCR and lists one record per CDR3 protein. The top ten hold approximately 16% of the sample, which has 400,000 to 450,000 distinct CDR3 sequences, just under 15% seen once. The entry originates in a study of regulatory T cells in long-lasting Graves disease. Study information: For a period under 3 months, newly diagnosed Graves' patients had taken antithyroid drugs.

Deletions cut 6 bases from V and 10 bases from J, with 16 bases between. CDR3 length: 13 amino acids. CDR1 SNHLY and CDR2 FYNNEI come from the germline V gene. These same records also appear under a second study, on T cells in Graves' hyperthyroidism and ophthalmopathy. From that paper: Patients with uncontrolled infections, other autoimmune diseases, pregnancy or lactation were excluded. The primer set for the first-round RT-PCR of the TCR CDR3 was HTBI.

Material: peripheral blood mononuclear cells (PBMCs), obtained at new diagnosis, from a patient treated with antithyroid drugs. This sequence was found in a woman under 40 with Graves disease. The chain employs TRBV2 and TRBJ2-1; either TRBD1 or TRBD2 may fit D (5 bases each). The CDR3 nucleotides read TGTGCCAGCAGCTCCGGGACCTACTACGAGCAGTTCTTC. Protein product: CASSSGTYYEQFF.